Listed below are T cell receptor beta chains from one sample, sequenced in a study of blood T cell repertoires in COVID-19. Assay: immunoSEQ multiplex PCR; the TCRdb copy retains only in-frame clones and omits some. This sample has some 400,000 clones, with approximately 87% found just once. Sequencing was performed on peripheral blood. These receptors were obtained from a woman between 55 and 75 years old with COVID-19, enrolled during active disease. Both conserved end residues are part of each CDR3. A D gene is named only where the DNA matches it firmly. Clone size is stated in some rows and not others, as once, few, many or a class when expanded.

TRBV5-1	.	TRBJ1-6	.	CASSESPPGHLNSPLHF	TGCGCCAGCAGCGAATCTCCTCCGGGACACCTTAATTCACCCCTCCACTTT
TRBV29-1	.	TRBJ1-2	TRBD1	CSVPDRGSNYGYTF	TGCAGCGTTCCGGACAGGGGTTCTAACTATGGCTACACCTTC
TRBV5-1	.	TRBJ1-1	.	CASSFQGNTEAFF	TGCGCCAGCAGCTTTCAGGGGAACACTGAAGCTTTCTTT
TRBV6-5	.	TRBJ2-3	.	CASSYQSTDTQYF	TGTGCCAGCAGTTACCAGAGCACAGATACGCAGTATTTT
TRBV3-1/TRBV3-2	.	TRBJ1-1	.	CASSRQGFSAVGAAFF	TGTGCCAGCAGCCGGCAGGGGTTTTCAGCGGTGGGGGCGGCTTTCTTT
TRBV30	.	TRBJ1-2	.	CAWSPGGRGGYTF	TGTGCCTGGAGTCCCGGGGGGCGAGGTGGCTACACCTTC
TRBV11-2	.	TRBJ1-4	.	CASSPGTLVNEKLFF	TGTGCCAGCAGCCCTGGGACACTGGTTAATGAAAAACTGTTTTTT
TRBV6-5	.	TRBJ1-1	.	CASSYMGEAFF	TGTGCCAGCAGTTACATGGGCGAAGCTTTCTTT
TRBV19	.	TRBJ2-5	.	CASSLPGQETQYF	TGTGCCAGTAGCCTGCCGGGGCAAGAGACCCAGTACTTC
TRBV7-9	.	TRBJ1-4	TRBD1	CASSLGGTGDEKLFF	TGTGCCAGCAGCTTAGGGGGGACAGGGGACGAAAAACTGTTTTTT
TRBV29-1	.	TRBJ2-3	TRBD2	CSVDSSGGFTDTQYF	TGCAGCGTTGATTCTAGCGGGGGATTCACAGATACGCAGTATTTT
TRBV5-1	few	TRBJ1-2	.	CASSPQGPGYTF	TGCGCCAGTTCCCCGCAGGGGCCTGGCTACACCTTC
TRBV7-2	.	TRBJ2-5	.	CASSLAGQRETQYF	TGTGCCAGCAGCTTAGCGGGACAACGCGAGACCCAGTACTTC
TRBV28	few	TRBJ1-1	.	CASSATGNTEAFF	TGTGCCAGCAGCGCTACAGGGAACACTGAAGCTTTCTTT
TRBV5-5	.	TRBJ2-2	.	CASSLKAGNTGELFF	TGTGCCAGCAGCTTGAAGGCGGGGAACACCGGGGAGCTGTTTTTT
TRBV9	.	TRBJ2-5	TRBD1	CASSAGQGRAQYF	TGTGCCAGCAGTGCGGGACAGGGTAGGGCCCAGTACTTC
TRBV4-1	few	TRBJ2-2	TRBD1	CASSHGQGRSGELFF	TGCGCCAGCAGCCACGGACAGGGAAGGTCCGGGGAGCTGTTTTTT
TRBV2	.	TRBJ2-5	TRBD1	CASSEVGQAEETQYF	TGTGCCAGCAGTGAGGTAGGACAGGCGGAAGAGACCCAGTACTTC
TRBV4-2	once	TRBJ2-7	TRBD2	CASSQDFGASGGAEQYF	TGTGCCAGCAGCCAAGATTTCGGGGCTAGCGGGGGGGCAGAACAGTACTTC
TRBV2	few	TRBJ1-5	TRBD1	CASSDGTGVNQPQHF	TGTGCCAGCAGTGACGGGACAGGGGTAAATCAGCCCCAGCATTTT
TRBV6-1	.	TRBJ1-1	.	CASSQATMNTEAFF	TGTGCCAGCAGTCAAGCTACTATGAACACTGAAGCTTTCTTT
TRBV5-1	.	TRBJ2-1	.	CASSLGGGSYNEQFF	TGCGCCAGCAGCTTGGGGGGCGGCTCCTACAATGAGCAGTTCTTC
TRBV13	few	TRBJ1-4	TRBD1	CASSYAGGAGEKLFF	TGTGCCAGCAGCTACGCAGGGGGCGCGGGTGAAAAACTGTTTTTT
TRBV6-4	.	TRBJ2-3	TRBD2	CASILTSGGTDTQYF	TGTGCCAGCATTCTGACTAGCGGGGGAACAGATACGCAGTATTTT
TRBV19	.	TRBJ2-1	TRBD2	CASSTSGTIGREQFF	TGTGCCAGTAGTACGTCCGGGACTATTGGGCGCGAGCAGTTCTTC
TRBV25-1	.	TRBJ2-7	.	CASSEPGSLSYEQYF	TGTGCCAGCAGTGAACCAGGCAGCCTCTCCTACGAGCAGTACTTC
TRBV18	.	TRBJ2-2	.	CASSPFETGELFF	TGTGCCAGCTCACCCTTTGAGACCGGGGAGCTGTTTTTT
TRBV30	.	TRBJ1-4	.	CAYNRATNEKLFF	TGTGCCTATAACAGGGCAACTAATGAAAAACTGTTTTTT
TRBV7-8	few	TRBJ1-1	.	CASTLMNTEAFF	TGTGCTTCTACCCTGATGAACACTGAAGCTTTCTTT
TRBV7-9	few	TRBJ2-7	TRBD1	CASSRRGQGRLEQYF	TGTGCCAGCAGCCGAAGGGGACAGGGGCGCCTCGAGCAGTACTTC
TRBV28	.	TRBJ1-1	TRBD1	CASSTRQGNTEAFF	TGTGCCAGCAGTACGCGACAGGGGAACACTGAAGCTTTCTTT
TRBV7-9	.	TRBJ2-1	.	CASSTGTNSYNEQFF	TGTGCCAGCAGCACCGGGACAAACTCCTACAATGAGCAGTTCTTC
TRBV30	.	TRBJ1-6	.	CAWSGPGQRNSPLHF	TGTGCCTGGAGTGGGCCCGGACAGAGAAATTCACCCCTCCACTTT
TRBV9	.	TRBJ1-4	TRBD1	CASSVGRGQTSTNEKLFF	TGTGCCAGCAGCGTAGGTAGGGGACAGACCTCAACTAATGAAAAACTGTTTTTT
TRBV6-5	.	TRBJ2-7	TRBD1	CASTPRQGAYEQYF	TGTGCCAGCACCCCGAGGCAGGGGGCCTACGAGCAGTACTTC
TRBV5-5	.	TRBJ1-2	TRBD1	CASSPGTGNYGYTF	TGTGCCAGCAGCCCCGGGACAGGGAACTATGGCTACACCTTC
TRBV6-5	.	TRBJ1-4	TRBD1	CASSPTGGQREKLFF	TGTGCCAGCAGCCCCACAGGGGGCCAACGGGAAAAACTGTTTTTT
TRBV7-9	.	TRBJ1-1	TRBD1	CASSTATGASTEAFF	TGTGCCAGCAGCACCGCGACAGGGGCAAGCACTGAAGCTTTCTTT
TRBV28	.	TRBJ2-3	TRBD1	CASSSPGTGLKDTQYF	TGTGCCAGCAGTTCCCCCGGGACAGGGTTGAAAGATACGCAGTATTTT
TRBV5-1	.	TRBJ2-5	TRBD1	CASSLPETGYYQETQYF	TGCGCCAGCAGCTTGCCGGAGACAGGGTACTACCAAGAGACCCAGTACTTC
TRBV30	.	TRBJ1-1	.	CAWTSGDTEAFF	TGTGCCTGGACTTCGGGGGACACTGAAGCTTTCTTT
TRBV18	.	TRBJ1-6	.	CASSPTVTTSSYNSPLHF	TGTGCCAGCTCACCGACAGTAACGACGAGCTCCTATAATTCACCCCTCCACTTT
TRBV4-2	.	TRBJ2-1	TRBD2	CASSREVGSGVYGEQFF	TGTGCCAGCAGCCGAGAAGTAGGGAGCGGGGTATATGGTGAGCAGTTCTTC